Below are 14 T cell receptor beta chains sequenced from a single sample in a study of T cell changes during pregnancy in multiple sclerosis. Produced via immunoSEQ multiplex PCR; TCRdb's table is partial and in-frame only. The table shows 47,000 or so clones, with 80% to 90% occurring only once. The sequencing used peripheral blood, collected in the first trimester of pregnancy. All receptors come from a female donor with multiple sclerosis, enrolled in a pregnancy study.

The genes are TRBV29-1 and TRBJ2-7; a weak D match, TRBD1 (7 bases). Germline V lookup: CDR1 SQVTM, CDR2 ANQGSEA. This CDR3 region has 12 residues. V was clipped by 2 bases and J by 3 bases, with 8 bases between them. CDR3 sequence reads: CSVEQGGYEQYF. The CDR3 DNA reads TGCAGCGTTGAACAGGGGGGCTACGAGCAGTACTTC.

The chain combines TRBV11-2 with TRBJ1-2; TRBD1 aligns across 7 bases. J lost 5 bases, V lost 4 bases, and 7 bases had no gene match. CDR3 length equals 14 residues. The germline gives CDR1 SGHAT, CDR2 FQNNGV. CDR3 bases: TGTGCCAGCAGCTCAGAACCCAGGGGGTATGGCTACACCTTC. Residues: CASSSEPRGYGYTF.

The genes are TRBV5-1 and TRBJ1-2, with 7 bases fitting TRBD1. With V trimmed by 4 bases and J by 7 bases, 13 bases remained unmatched. CDR1 and CDR2 (germline): SGHRS, YFSETQ. The CDR3 is 15 residues long. CDR3 loop: CASSAENRGISGYTF. CDR3 bases: TGCGCCAGCAGCGCAGAAAACAGGGGAATCTCTGGCTACACCTTC.

The chain couples TRBV5-5 to TRBJ2-2, with 8 bases that match TRBD1. This CDR3 is built from 15 residues. The V segment lost 5 bases and the J segment 7 bases; nucleotides outside the gene matches: 10. Germline V gene lookup returns CDR1 SGHKS and CDR2 YYEKEE (reference sequence). The CDR3 region is CASSPWTGYNGELFF. CDR3 DNA: TGTGCCAGCAGTCCCTGGACAGGGTACAACGGGGAGCTGTTTTTT.

The chain has TRBV29-1 and TRBJ1-2; 11 bases match TRBD1. V lost 5 bases to trimming and J lost 8 bases; unmatched junction nucleotides: 10. This CDR3 has 14 amino acids. CDR1 is SQVTM and CDR2 is ANQGSEA in the germline V gene. CDR3 loop: CSVFWTGGVWGYTF. In DNA, the CDR3 is TGCAGCGTTTTTTGGACAGGGGGCGTATGGGGCTACACCTTC.

The rearrangement uses TRBV19 and TRBJ2-1; D not resolved. Germline values: CDR1 LNHDA, CDR2 SQIVND (reference sequence). Trimming pared 4 bases from V and 4 bases from J, leaving 8 bases between. The CDR3 extends over 13 amino acids. The CDR3: CASSTQLYNEQFF. The CDR3 bases are TGTGCCAGTAGTACCCAGTTATACAATGAGCAGTTCTTC.

The chain recombines TRBV12-5 with TRBJ2-1; TRBD1 is a possible D gene (5 bases). The V gene's germline CDR1 is LGHNT and CDR2 FRNRAP. The CDR3 length is 18 residues. V dropped 0 bases and J dropped 2 bases, with 17 bases sitting between them. CDR3 in amino acids: CASGLVPDGAGTYNEQFF. The CDR3 DNA follows: TGTGCTAGTGGTTTGGTACCTGATGGGGCAGGGACCTACAATGAGCAGTTCTTC.

On this clone itself: One end of the junction varies from germline; a read error may be responsible. The rearrangement uses TRBV5-1 and TRBJ2-3; D is perhaps TRBD2 (7 bases). The CDR3 runs 13 residues. Germline V gives CDR1 SGHRS, CDR2 YFSETQ. The CDR3 loop reads CASSRYREGLVNF. The CDR3 region has the DNA TGCGCCAGCAGCCGCTACAGGGAGGGCCTGGTGAATTTT.

The chain joins TRBV7-6 to TRBJ1-2; D remains ambiguous. The germline V gene has CDR1 SGHVS and CDR2 FNYEAQ. With 4 bases removed from V and 6 bases from J, the gap between germline ends came to 12 bases. The CDR3 length is 13 residues. The CDR3 DNA follows: TGTGCCAGCAGCTCGGAACAGTTTAATGGCTACACCTTC. Translated: CASSSEQFNGYTF.

This clone was detected only once. The J gene is TRBJ2-7, the V gene TRBV7-2, with D possibly TRBD1 on 5 matching bases. The CDR3 consists of 18 residues. Trimming left V 7 bases short and J 4 bases short, with 29 bases between. The germline V gene encodes CDR1 SGHTA and CDR2 FQGNSA. CDR3 bases: TGTGCCAGCACCAAGGGCACCTGGTTTCGAACAGGCAAATACGAGCAGTACTTC. Protein product: CASTKGTWFRTGKYEQYF.

The rearrangement uses TRBV28 and TRBJ2-1, with D tentatively TRBD2 (6 bases). V lost 8 bases to trimming and J lost 9 bases, with 11 bases between them. The CDR3 runs 11 residues. The germline V gene has CDR1 MDHEN and CDR2 SYDVKM. CDR3 DNA: TGTGCCAGCTCGGGGGACGGTGAGCAGTTCTTC. It codes for CASSGDGEQFF.

The V and J genes are TRBV6-1 and TRBJ2-7; D is undetermined. V was pared by 4 bases and J by 6 bases, with 7 bases between. The CDR3 extends over 11 amino acids. Germline values: CDR1 MNHNS, CDR2 SASEGT. DNA of the CDR3: TGTGCCAGCAGTGTGATGAGCGAGCAGTACTTC. This encodes CASSVMSEQYF.

The rearrangement links TRBV21-1 to TRBJ1-4; the D call TRBD1 from the table was never checked on the DNA. TRBV21-1 is designated a pseudogene. This CDR3 has 18 amino acids. CDR3 in DNA: TGTGCCAGCAGCAAAATCCGGGAGACAGGGGCAACTAATGAAAAACTGTTTTTT. It translates to CASSKIRETGATNEKLFF.

This sequence joins TRBV7-6 and TRBJ2-7, with 8 nucleotides matching TRBD1. Trimming cost V 2 bases and J 1 base; bases outside gene matches: 7. Germline CDR1 SGHVS, CDR2 FNYEAQ. This CDR3 has 16 residues. The CDR3 sequence: CASSLFSGGPSYEQYF. CDR3 bases: TGTGCCAGCAGCTTATTTTCAGGGGGCCCATCCTACGAGCAGTACTTC.